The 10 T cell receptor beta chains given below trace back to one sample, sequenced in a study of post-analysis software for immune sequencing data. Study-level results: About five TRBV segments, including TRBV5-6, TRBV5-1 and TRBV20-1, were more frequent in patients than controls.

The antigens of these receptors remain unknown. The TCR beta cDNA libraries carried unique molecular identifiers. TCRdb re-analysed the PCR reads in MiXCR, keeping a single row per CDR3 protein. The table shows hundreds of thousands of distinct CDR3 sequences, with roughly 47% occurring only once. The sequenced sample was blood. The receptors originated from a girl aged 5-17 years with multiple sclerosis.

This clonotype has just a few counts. The CDR3 region has the DNA TGTGCCAGCAGCTTATATCCGGGTAACTATGGCTACACCTTC. It translates to CASSLYPGNYGYTF. The genes are TRBV7-2 and TRBJ1-2; no definite D call. Germline CDR1 SGHTA, CDR2 FQGNSA. Trimming took 2 bases from V and 1 from J, leaving 8 bases between them. This CDR3 is built from 14 residues.

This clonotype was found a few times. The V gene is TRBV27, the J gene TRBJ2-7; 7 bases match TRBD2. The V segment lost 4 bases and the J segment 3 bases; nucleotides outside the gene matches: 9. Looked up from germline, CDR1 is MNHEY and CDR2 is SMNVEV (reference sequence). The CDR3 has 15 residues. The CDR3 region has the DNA TGTGCCAGCAGTTATCAGAGCGGGATTGACTACGAGCAGTACTTC. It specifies CASSYQSGIDYEQYF.

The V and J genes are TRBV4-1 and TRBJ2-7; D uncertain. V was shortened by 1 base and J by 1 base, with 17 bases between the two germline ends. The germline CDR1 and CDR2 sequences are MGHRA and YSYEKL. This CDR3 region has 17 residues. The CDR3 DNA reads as TGCGCCAGCAGCCAAGTTTCCGTGTTGGGTGGATCCTACGAGCAGTACTTC. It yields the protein CASSQVSVLGGSYEQYF.

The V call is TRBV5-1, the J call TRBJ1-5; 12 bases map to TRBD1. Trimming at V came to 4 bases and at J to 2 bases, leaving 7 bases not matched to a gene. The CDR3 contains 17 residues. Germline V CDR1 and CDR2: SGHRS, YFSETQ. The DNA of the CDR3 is TGCGCCAGCAGCCGAGGGACAGGGGGCGACGGCAATCAGCCCCAGCATTTT. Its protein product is CASSRGTGGDGNQPQHF. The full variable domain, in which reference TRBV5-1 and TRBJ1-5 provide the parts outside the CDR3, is KAGVTQTPRYLIKTRGQQVTLSCSPISGHRSVSWYQQTPGQGLQFLFEYFSETQRNKGNFPGRFSGRQFSNSRSEMNVSTLELGDSALYLCASSRGTGGDGNQPQHFGDGTRLSIL.

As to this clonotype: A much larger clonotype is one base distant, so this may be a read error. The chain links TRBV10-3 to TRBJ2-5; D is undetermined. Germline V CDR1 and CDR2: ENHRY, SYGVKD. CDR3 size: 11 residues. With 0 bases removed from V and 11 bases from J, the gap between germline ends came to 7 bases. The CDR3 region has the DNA TGTGCCATCAGTGAGTCCTACGATCAGTACTTC. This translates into CAISESYDQYF.

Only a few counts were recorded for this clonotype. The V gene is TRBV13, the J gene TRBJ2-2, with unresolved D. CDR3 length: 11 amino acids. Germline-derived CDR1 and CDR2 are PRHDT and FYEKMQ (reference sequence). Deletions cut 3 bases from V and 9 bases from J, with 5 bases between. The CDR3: CASSFSRELFF. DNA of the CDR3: TGTGCCAGCAGCTTCTCCCGGGAGCTGTTTTTT.

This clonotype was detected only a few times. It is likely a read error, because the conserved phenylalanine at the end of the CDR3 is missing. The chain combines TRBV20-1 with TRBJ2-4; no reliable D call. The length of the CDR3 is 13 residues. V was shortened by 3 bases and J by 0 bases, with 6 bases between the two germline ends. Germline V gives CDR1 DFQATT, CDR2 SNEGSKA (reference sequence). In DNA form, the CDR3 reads TGCAGTGCTAGGCCCCTAGCCAAAAACATTCAGTACCTC. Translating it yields CSARPLAKNIQYL.

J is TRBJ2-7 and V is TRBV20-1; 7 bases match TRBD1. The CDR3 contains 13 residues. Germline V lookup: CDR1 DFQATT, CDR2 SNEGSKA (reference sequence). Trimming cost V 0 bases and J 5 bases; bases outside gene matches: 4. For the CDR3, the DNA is TGCAGTGCTAGAGATGAGGGGGCCCACGAGCAGTACTTC. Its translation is CSARDEGAHEQYF.

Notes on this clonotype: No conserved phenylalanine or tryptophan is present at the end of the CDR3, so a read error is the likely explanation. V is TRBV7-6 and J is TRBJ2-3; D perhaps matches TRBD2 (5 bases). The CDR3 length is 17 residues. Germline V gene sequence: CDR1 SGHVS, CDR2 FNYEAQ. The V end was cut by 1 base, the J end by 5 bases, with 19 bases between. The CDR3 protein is CASSLVSSRKEGDTQYL. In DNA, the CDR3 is TGTGCCAGCAGCTTAGTCAGCTCCCGGAAAGAGGGAGATACGCAGTATTTG.

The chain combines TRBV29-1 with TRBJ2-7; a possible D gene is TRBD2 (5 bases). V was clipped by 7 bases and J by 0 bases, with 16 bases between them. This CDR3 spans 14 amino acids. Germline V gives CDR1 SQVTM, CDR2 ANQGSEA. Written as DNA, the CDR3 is TGCAGCGCCCGGGAACAGCGAAGCTCCTACGAGCAGTACTTC. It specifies CSAREQRSSYEQYF.